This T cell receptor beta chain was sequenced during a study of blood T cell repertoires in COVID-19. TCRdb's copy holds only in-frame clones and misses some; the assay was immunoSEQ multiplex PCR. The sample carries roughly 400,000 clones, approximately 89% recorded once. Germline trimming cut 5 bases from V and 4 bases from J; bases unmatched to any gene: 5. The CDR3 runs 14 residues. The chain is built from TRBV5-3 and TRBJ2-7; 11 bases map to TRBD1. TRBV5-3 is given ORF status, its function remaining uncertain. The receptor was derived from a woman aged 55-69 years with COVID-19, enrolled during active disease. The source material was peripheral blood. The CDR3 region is CARSLGTGGYEQYF. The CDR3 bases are TGTGCCAGAAGTCTCGGGACAGGGGGATACGAGCAGTACTTC.